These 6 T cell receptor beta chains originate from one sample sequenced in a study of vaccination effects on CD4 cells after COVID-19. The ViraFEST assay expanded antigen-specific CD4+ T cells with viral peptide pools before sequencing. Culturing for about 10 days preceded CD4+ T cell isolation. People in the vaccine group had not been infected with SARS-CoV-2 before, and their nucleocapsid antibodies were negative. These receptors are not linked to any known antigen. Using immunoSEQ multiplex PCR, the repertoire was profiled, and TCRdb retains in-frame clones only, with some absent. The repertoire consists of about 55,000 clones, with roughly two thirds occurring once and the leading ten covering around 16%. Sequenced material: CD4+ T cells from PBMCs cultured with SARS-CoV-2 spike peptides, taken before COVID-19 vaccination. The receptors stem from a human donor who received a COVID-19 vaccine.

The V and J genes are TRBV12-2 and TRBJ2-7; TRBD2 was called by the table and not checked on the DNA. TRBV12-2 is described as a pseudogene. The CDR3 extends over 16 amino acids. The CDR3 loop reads CASRKPSGRPPYEQYF. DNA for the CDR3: TGTGCAAGTCGCAAACCTAGCGGGAGGCCTCCCTACGAGCAGTACTTC.

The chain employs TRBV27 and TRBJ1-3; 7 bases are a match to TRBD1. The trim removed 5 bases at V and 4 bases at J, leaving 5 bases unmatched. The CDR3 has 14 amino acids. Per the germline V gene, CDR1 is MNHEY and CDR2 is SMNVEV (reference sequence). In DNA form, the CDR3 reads TGTGCCAGCAGTCCCGGACAGGCCGGAAACACCATATATTTT. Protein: CASSPGQAGNTIYF.

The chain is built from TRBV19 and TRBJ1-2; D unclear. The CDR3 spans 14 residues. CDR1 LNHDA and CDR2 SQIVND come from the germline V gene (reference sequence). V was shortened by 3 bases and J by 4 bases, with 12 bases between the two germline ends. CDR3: CASSIDSSSYGYTF. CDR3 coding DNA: TGTGCCAGTAGTATCGACTCCAGCTCCTATGGCTACACCTTC.

Written as DNA, the CDR3 is TGTGCCAGCAGCCACGGTGAAGCTCGGGTTAGCGGGAGGGCCCCCTACGAGCAGTACTTC. Protein sequence: CASSHGEARVSGRAPYEQYF. The chain couples TRBV13 to TRBJ2-7, with 11 bases lining up with TRBD2. V lost 5 bases to trimming and J lost 2 bases; unmatched junction nucleotides: 20. The CDR3 length is 20 residues. Germline CDR1 PRHDT, CDR2 FYEKMQ (reference sequence).

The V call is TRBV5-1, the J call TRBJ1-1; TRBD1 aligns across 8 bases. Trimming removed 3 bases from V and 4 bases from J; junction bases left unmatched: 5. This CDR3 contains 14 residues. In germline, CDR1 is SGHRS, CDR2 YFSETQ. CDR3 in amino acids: CASSSGGMGTEAFF. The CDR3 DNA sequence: TGCGCCAGCAGCTCAGGGGGCATGGGCACTGAAGCTTTCTTT.

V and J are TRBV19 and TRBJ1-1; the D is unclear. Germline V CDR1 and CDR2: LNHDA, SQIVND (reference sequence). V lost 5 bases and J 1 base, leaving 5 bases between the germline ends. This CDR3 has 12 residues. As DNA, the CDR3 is TGTGCCAGTAGTTCGCAGAACACTGAAGCTTTCTTT. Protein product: CASSSQNTEAFF.